This entry describes one T cell receptor (beta chain). This entry is derived from a study of T cells expressing NK-cell markers. TCRdb reanalyzed the 5' RACE reads, giving one entry per CDR3 protein sequence and no DNA. This table holds some 500,000 distinct CDR3 sequences. CDR3 length: 16 residues. CDR1 and CDR2 (germline): KGHDR, SFDVKD. The sequence came from a woman aged 45-65 years in good health. Input material: blood T cells: a sorted CD56 or NKG2C T cell subset, CD4+ or CD8+ T cells, or bulk PBMC T cells (not recorded which). The rearrangement joins TRBV24-1 to TRBJ2-2; the TCRdb D gene call, TRBD1, has no DNA to confirm it. This chain's CDR3 is CATSDFGRGGTGELSF.